This TCR beta chain was sequenced in a study of blood T cell repertoires in COVID-19. The overall study: Samples of COVID-19 (acute and convalescent) were obtained from the United States, Italy and Spain.

Repertoires were generated with immunoSEQ multiplex PCR, while TCRdb's copy carries only in-frame clones and drops some. Of about 62,000 clones in the sample, roughly 89% were seen once. There are 17 residues in the CDR3. V and J are TRBV1 and TRBJ1-2; the DNA was not used to check the table's D call, TRBD1. TRBV1 is given as a pseudogene. This clonotype was obtained from a human donor in a cohort sampled during active COVID-19. Sequencing was carried out using peripheral blood. The CDR3 sequence is CTSSQDIGKGDHYGYTF. The CDR3 DNA is TGCACCAGCAGCCAAGATATTGGAAAGGGGGACCACTATGGCTACACCTTC.